Only a few counts were recorded for the clone carrying this T cell receptor beta chain. Its target is unknown. The entry originates in a study of early T cells in non-severe SARS-CoV-2 infection. Study-level information: Sequencing targeted bulk RNA from unsorted whole blood, leaving chains unpaired.

Whole-study findings and limits: VDJdb matching favored anti-spike CD8 responses, missing private and CD4 specificities.

CDR1 and CDR2 (germline): SGHDN, FVKESK. With 4 bases removed from V and 10 bases from J, the gap between germline ends came to 17 bases. This CDR3 comprises 14 residues. Attachment of unique molecular identifiers was made to individual cDNA molecules. One entry per CDR3 protein, called by TCRdb with MiXCR from the 5' RACE reads. This table has about 80,000 distinct CDR3 sequences, less than 15% appearing once. The material sequenced was whole blood, taken at baseline. This receptor was identified in an adult who was a healthcare worker with PCR-confirmed SARS-CoV-2 infection or an uninfected control (not recorded which). The donor label of this sample is uncertain. V is TRBV14 and J is TRBJ2-1; TRBD2 might be the D (5 bases). Here the CDR3 reads CASSPLDSLGEQFF. CDR3 bases: TGTGCCAGCAGCCCATTGGACTCGCTGGGGGAGCAGTTCTTC.